This is a list of T cell receptor beta chains from one sample in a study of molecular identifiers for immune sequencing clone quantification. TCRdb itself ran the PCR reads through MiXCR, one entry per CDR3 protein. Of under 600,000 distinct CDR3 sequences listed, 25% are singletons. The sample comprised naive CD8+ T cells from blood, with Jurkat cell RNA spiked in. These TCRs come from a human donor in good health. Some libraries in this study had Jurkat cell RNA spiked in. The CDR3 runs from the conserved cysteine through the conserved F or W. D genes are given only for firm matches. Clone size is not always given. Where it is, it says once, few, many or a class for expanded clones.

J gene,clone size,D gene,CDR3 length,V gene,CDR3 DNA,CDR3 protein
TRBJ2-5,many,-,16,TRBV28,TGTGCCAGCAGCCTCGACAGAATCGGATCCTTAGAGACCCAGTACTTC,CASSLDRIGSLETQYF
TRBJ1-5,-,-,15,TRBV19,TGTGCCAGTACCAGAGCAGGGGAGGGGGATCAGCCCCAGCATTTT,CASTRAGEGDQPQHF
TRBJ1-2,-,-,11,TRBV9,TGTGCCAGCTGGGGTTCCTATGGCTACACCTTC,CASWGSYGYTF
TRBJ2-3,-,TRBD2,18,TRBV9,TGTGCCAGCAGCCCCAGACTAGCGGGGGGGACGCCGGGGGATACGCAGTATTTT,CASSPRLAGGTPGDTQYF
TRBJ2-5,few,TRBD2,15,TRBV19,TGTGCCAGTAGTATCCCTAGCGGGGGCCAAGAGACCCAGTACTTC,CASSIPSGGQETQYF
TRBJ2-5,many,-,14,TRBV13,TGTGCCAGCAGCTCATACAGGGAACAAGAGACCCAGTACTTC,CASSSYREQETQYF
TRBJ2-7,few,TRBD2,16,TRBV20-1,TGCAGTGCTAGAGATCGACTAGCGGAGGTTTACTACGAGCAGTACTTC,CSARDRLAEVYYEQYF
TRBJ2-3,many,TRBD1,15,TRBV7-6,TGTGCCAGCAGCTCCGCGGACAGGAGCACAGATACGCAGTATTTT,CASSSADRSTDTQYF
TRBJ1-1,many,-,14,TRBV4-1,TGCGCCAGCAGCCAAGTTGAAATGAACACTGAAGCTTTCTTT,CASSQVEMNTEAFF
TRBJ2-7,few,-,14,TRBV4-3,TGCGCCAGCAGCCAAGGTTTCCCTCAGTGGGAGCAGTACTTC,CASSQGFPQWEQYF
TRBJ2-7,-,-,13,TRBV5-1,TGCTCCAGCAGCGCCGCCGAGGGCTACGAGCACTACTTC,CSSSAAEGYEHYF
TRBJ2-7,many,TRBD2,16,TRBV12-3/TRBV12-4,TGTGCCAGCAGTTCGCCGGGACTAGCGGGGTCCTACGAGCAGTACTTC,CASSSPGLAGSYEQYF
TRBJ2-5,-,-,15,TRBV5-3,TGTGCCAGAAGCTTCCCGGCTCGGTTCCAAGAGCCCCAGTACTTC,CARSFPARFQEPQYF
TRBJ2-1,-,-,12,TRBV29-1,TGCAGCGTTGAAGAAAGCCTCAATGAGCAGTTCTTC,CSVEESLNEQFF
TRBJ2-5,once,-,14,TRBV7-9,TGTGCCAGCAGCTTAGGACCTCTCCAAGAGACCCAGTACTTC,CASSLGPLQETQYF
TRBJ2-2,-,-,15,TRBV24-1,TGTGCCACCATGGCGGGGACATGGGGCATTGGGGAGCTGTTTTTT,CATMAGTWGIGELFF
TRBJ2-7,few,TRBD1,15,TRBV15,TGTGCCACCAGCAGAACCAGGACAGGGACCTCCGAGCAGTACTTC,CATSRTRTGTSEQYF
TRBJ2-7,-,TRBD2,13,TRBV7-3,TGTGCCAGCAGCCTCGGGGGGGCTGGCGAGCAGCCCTTC,CASSLGGAGEQPF
TRBJ2-7,-,-,14,TRBV27,TGTGCCAGCAGTTTCCCAGGGCCTACCTACGAGCAGTACTTC,CASSFPGPTYEQYF
TRBJ1-1,many,TRBD1,14,TRBV4-1,TGCGCCAGCAGCCAGGGTCAGGGGGCATCCGAAGCTTTCTTT,CASSQGQGASEAFF
TRBJ2-3,-,-,16,TRBV13,TGTGCCAGCGGCCCGGTAGGTGCGGTACCCACAGATACGCAGTATTTT,CASGPVGAVPTDTQYF
TRBJ2-3,-,-,15,TRBV19,TGTGCCAGTAGTATAGGGGCGTCTGGCACAGATACGCAGTATTTT,CASSIGASGTDTQYF
TRBJ2-3,many,-,16,TRBV27,TGTGCCAGCAGTTTTCTTGGTGTCACTGACACAGATACGCAGTATTTT,CASSFLGVTDTDTQYF
TRBJ2-7,-,-,15,TRBV7-9,TGTGCCAGCAGCTTCCCCGTCGGCCACCCCTACGCGCAGTACTTC,CASSFPVGHPYAQYF
TRBJ1-3,few,-,17,TRBV7-9,TGTGCCAGCAGCGGGCCGTTTGGCAGGGGCGATGGAAACACCATATATTTT,CASSGPFGRGDGNTIYF
TRBJ2-2,-,-,16,TRBV14,TGTGCCAGCAGCCAAGACGAAAGAAGCCTCACCGGGGAGCTGTTTTTT,CASSQDERSLTGELFF
TRBJ2-3,few,-,15,TRBV27,TGTGCCAGCAGTTTGCAGTCTCGCCTCACAGATACGCAGTATTTT,CASSLQSRLTDTQYF
TRBJ1-3,many,-,15,TRBV5-1,TGCGCCAGCAGCTTGGGGCCTTCCTCTGGAAACACCATATATTTT,CASSLGPSSGNTIYF
TRBJ1-5,many,TRBD1,14,TRBV15,TGTGCCACCAGCGGAGACAGGGACCGTCAGCCCCAGCATTTT,CATSGDRDRQPQHF
TRBJ1-6,many,-,14,TRBV12-3/TRBV12-4,TGTGCCAGCAGTTCCCTGGGCCATAATTCACCCCTCCACTTT,CASSSLGHNSPLHF
TRBJ2-7,many,-,12,TRBV10-3,TGTGCCATCAGTGGGTTTACCTACGAGCAGTACTTC,CAISGFTYEQYF
TRBJ2-7,-,TRBD1,14,TRBV12-3/TRBV12-4,TGTGCCAGCACCTCCGGGACAGGGGTCTACGAGCAGTACTTC,CASTSGTGVYEQYF
TRBJ1-1,few,-,15,TRBV4-3,TGCGCCAGCAGCCAAGAATTGGTAGGGGCGGGTGAGGCTTTCTTT,CASSQELVGAGEAFF